The clone carrying this TCR beta chain has only a few counts. CDR1 and CDR2 (germline): LNHDA, SQIVND (reference sequence). The CDR3 spans 15 residues. The germline V and J ends were trimmed by 8 bases and 4 bases, with 20 bases remaining between them. The data derive from a study of T cells in Graves' hyperthyroidism and ophthalmopathy. TCR beta CDR3 sequences were amplified from RNA transcripts. When the TCR CDR3 underwent first-round RT-PCR, the HTBI primer set was used. TCRdb re-analysed the multiplex PCR reads in MiXCR, keeping a single row per CDR3 protein. Of 190,000 or so distinct CDR3 sequences in the sample, around 16% were seen once.

The receptor was derived from a man aged 35 to 55 with Graves' hyperthyroidism. What was sequenced was blood. The V gene is TRBV19, the J gene TRBJ1-1, with D possibly TRBD1 on 6 matching bases. In DNA form, the CDR3 reads TGTGCCAGTGGCTGGGCAGGGGCCCAAAGCACTGAAGCTTTCTTT. Protein sequence: CASGWAGAQSTEAFF. Full variable domain (rest looked up from reference TRBV19 and TRBJ1-1): DGGITQSPKYLFRKEGQNVTLSCEQNLNHDAMYWYRQDPGQGLRLIYYSQIVNDFQKGDIAEGYSVSREKKESFPLTVTSAQKNPTAFYLCASGWAGAQSTEAFFGQGTRLTVV.